This T cell receptor beta chain was observed in a study of persistence of HIV-infected CD4 T cells. Nonspecific anti-CD3/anti-CD28 bead stimulation represents the broad CD4+ T cell repertoire. Sorting of responding CD4+ T cells relied on upregulated CD40 ligand together with CD69. Germline V gives CDR1 SNHLY, CDR2 FYNNEI. V was pared by 7 bases and J by 7 bases, with 9 bases of the junction left unmatched. This CDR3 region has 13 residues. The libraries were made with immunoSEQ version 4 in survey mode. Some clones are missing from TCRdb's copy, which holds only in-frame ones; the method was immunoSEQ multiplex PCR. The table shows roughly 35,000 clones, with 87% occurring only once. This clone was seen once. What it binds is not known.

The sequencing here drew on CD4+ T cells sorted from PBMCs after roughly 18-hour stimulation, taken from a patient who received antiretroviral therapy. V is TRBV2 and J is TRBJ2-5; 7 bases are shared with TRBD1. The TCR comes from an adult man with HIV who was CMV-seropositive. The CDR3 loop is CASKGEGAGTQYF. The CDR3 DNA follows: TGTGCCAGCAAGGGTGAGGGGGCTGGGACCCAGTACTTC.